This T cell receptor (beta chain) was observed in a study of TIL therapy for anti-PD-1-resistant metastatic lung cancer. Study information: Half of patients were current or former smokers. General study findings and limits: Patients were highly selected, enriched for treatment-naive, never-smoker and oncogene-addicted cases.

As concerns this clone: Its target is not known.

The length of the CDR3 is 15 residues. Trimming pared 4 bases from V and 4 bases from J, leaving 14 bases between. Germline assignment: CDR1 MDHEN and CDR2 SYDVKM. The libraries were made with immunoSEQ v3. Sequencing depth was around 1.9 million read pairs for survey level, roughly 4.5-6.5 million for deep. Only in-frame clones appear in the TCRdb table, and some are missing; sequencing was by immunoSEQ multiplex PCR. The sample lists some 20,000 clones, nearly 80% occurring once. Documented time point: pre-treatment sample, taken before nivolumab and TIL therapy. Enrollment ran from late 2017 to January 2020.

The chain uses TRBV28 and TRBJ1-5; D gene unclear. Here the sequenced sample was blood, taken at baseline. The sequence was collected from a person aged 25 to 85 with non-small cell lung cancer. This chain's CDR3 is CASSSPGGGNQPQHF. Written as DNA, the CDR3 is TGTGCCAGCAGTTCACCGGGCGGCGGGAATCAGCCCCAGCATTTT.